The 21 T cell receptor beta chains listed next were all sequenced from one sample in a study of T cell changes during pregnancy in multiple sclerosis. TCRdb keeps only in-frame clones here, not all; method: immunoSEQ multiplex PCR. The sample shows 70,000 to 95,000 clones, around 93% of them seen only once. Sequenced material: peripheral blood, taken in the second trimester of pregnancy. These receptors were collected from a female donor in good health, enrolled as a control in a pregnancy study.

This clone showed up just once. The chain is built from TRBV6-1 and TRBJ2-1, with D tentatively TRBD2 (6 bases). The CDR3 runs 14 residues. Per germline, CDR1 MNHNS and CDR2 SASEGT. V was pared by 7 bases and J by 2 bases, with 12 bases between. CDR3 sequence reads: CASTAGGPYNEQFF. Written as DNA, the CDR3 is TGTGCCAGCACCGCCGGGGGACCCTACAATGAGCAGTTCTTC.

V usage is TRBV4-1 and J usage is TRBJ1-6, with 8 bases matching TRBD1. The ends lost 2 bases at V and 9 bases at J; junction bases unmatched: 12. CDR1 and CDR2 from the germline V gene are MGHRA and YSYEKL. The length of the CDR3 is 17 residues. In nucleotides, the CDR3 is TGCGCCAGCAGCCAAACATACTCGACAGGGGCTGGTTCACCCCTCCACTTT. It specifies CASSQTYSTGAGSPLHF.

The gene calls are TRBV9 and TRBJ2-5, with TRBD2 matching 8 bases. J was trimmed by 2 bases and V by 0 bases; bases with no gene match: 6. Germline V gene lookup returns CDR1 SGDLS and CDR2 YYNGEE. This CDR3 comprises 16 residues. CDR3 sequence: CASSVEAGLVQETQYF. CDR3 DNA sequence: TGTGCCAGCAGCGTAGAGGCGGGACTAGTGCAAGAGACCCAGTACTTC.

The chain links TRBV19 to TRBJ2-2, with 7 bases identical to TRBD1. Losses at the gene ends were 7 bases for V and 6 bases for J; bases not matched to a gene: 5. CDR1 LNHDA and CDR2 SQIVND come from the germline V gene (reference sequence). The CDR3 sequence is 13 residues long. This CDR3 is CASTLTGAGELFF. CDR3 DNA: TGTGCCAGTACCCTTACAGGGGCCGGGGAGCTGTTTTTT.

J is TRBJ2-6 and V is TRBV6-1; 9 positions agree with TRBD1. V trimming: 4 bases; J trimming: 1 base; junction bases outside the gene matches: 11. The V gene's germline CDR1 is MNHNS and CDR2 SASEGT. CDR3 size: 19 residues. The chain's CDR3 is CASSAHAGTGRSGANVLTF. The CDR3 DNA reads TGTGCCAGCAGTGCGCATGCCGGGACAGGGAGATCTGGGGCCAACGTCCTGACTTTC.

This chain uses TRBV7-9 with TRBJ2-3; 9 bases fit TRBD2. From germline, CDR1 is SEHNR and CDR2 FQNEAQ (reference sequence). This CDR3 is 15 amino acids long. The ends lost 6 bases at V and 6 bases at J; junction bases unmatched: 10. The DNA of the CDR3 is TGTGCCAGCAGTCCAACTAGCGGGTTCGCGGATACGCAGTATTTT. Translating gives CASSPTSGFADTQYF.

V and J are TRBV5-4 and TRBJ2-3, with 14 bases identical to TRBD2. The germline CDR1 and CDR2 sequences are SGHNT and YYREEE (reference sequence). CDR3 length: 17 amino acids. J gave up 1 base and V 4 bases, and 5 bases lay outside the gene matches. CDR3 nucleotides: TGTGCCAGCAGCGCAAGACTAGCGGGGGGGCGCACAGATACGCAGTATTTT. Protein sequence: CASSARLAGGRTDTQYF.

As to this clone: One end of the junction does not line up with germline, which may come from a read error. CDR3 region: CASSSPRGVSTNTQYF. CDR3 DNA: TGTGCCAGCAGCTCTCCCCGGGGGGTTTCCACAAATACGCAGTATTTT. This chain joins TRBV7-2 and TRBJ2-3, with 7 bases that match TRBD2. Germline-derived CDR1 and CDR2 are SGHTA and FQGNSA. This CDR3 is 16 amino acids long.

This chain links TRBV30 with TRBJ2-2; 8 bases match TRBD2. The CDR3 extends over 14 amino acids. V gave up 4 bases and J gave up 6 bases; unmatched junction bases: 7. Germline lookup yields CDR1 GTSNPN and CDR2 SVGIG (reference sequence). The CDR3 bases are TGTGCCTGGACCGGATCGGGGGGGGCCGGGGAGCTGTTTTTT. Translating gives CAWTGSGGAGELFF.

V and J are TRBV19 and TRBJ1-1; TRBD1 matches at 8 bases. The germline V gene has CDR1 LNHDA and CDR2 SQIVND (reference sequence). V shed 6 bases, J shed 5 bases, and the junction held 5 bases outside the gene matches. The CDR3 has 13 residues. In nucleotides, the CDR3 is TGTGCCAGTAGGGCAGGGGGCCGGACTGAAGCTTTCTTT. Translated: CASRAGGRTEAFF.

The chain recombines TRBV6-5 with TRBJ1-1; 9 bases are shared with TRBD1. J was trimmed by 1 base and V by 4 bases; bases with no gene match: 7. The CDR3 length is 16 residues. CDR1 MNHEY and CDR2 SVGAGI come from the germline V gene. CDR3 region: CASSFPPGQGNTEAFF. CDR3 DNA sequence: TGTGCCAGCAGTTTTCCCCCGGGACAGGGGAACACTGAAGCTTTCTTT.

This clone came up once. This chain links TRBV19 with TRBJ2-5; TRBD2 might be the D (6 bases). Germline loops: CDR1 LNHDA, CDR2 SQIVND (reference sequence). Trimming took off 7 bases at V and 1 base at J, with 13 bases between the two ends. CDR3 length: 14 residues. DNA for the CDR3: TGTGCCAGTACCCAACGGGGGACCCAAGAGACCCAGTACTTC. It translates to CASTQRGTQETQYF.

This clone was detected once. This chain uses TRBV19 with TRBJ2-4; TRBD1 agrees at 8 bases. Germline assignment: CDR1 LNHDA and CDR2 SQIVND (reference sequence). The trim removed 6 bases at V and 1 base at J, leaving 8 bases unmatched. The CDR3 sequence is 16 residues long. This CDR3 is CASSGQGIGAKNIQYF. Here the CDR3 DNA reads TGTGCCAGTAGCGGACAGGGTATCGGGGCCAAAAACATTCAGTACTTC.

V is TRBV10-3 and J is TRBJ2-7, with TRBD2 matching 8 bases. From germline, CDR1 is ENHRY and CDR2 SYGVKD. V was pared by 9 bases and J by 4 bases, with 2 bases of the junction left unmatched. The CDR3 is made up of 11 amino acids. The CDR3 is CAIGGGYEQYF. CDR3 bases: TGTGCCATAGGCGGGGGGTACGAGCAGTACTTC.

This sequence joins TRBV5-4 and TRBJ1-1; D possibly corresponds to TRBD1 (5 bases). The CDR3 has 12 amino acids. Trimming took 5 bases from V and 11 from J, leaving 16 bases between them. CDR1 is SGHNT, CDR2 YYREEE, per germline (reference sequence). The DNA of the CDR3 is TGTGCCAGCAGGGGGGGTAGAGGTGGTGCTTTCTTT. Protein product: CASRGGRGGAFF.

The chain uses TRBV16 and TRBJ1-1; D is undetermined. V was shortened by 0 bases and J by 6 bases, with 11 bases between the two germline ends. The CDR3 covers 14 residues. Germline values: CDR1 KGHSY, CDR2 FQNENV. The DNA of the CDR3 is TGTGCCAGCAGCCAATCGCGCGGGGTCCCTGAAGCTTTCTTT. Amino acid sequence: CASSQSRGVPEAFF.

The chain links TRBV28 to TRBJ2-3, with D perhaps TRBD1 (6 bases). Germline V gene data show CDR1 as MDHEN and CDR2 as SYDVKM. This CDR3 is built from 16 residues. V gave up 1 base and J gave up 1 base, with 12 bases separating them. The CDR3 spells CASSLFETGGTDTQYF. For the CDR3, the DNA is TGTGCCAGCAGTTTATTCGAGACAGGAGGCACAGATACGCAGTATTTT.

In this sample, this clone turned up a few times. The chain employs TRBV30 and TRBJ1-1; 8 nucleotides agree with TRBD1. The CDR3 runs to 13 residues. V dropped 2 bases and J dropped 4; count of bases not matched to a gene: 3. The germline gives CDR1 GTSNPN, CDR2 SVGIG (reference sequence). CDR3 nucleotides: TGTGCCTGGAGTTTTACAGGGGGCACTGAAGCTTTCTTT. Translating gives CAWSFTGGTEAFF.

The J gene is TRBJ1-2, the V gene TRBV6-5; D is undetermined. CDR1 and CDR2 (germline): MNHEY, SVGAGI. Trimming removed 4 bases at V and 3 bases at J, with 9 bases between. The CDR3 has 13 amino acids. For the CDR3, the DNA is TGTGCCAGCAGTTTCTACAGTCACTATGGCTACACCTTC. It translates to CASSFYSHYGYTF.

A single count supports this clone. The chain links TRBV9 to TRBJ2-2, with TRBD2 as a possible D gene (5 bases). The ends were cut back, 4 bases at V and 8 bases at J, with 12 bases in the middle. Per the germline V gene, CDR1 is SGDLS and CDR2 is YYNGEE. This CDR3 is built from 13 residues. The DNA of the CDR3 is TGTGCCAGCAGCCCCGGGATGGGTGGGGAGCTGTTTTTT. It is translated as CASSPGMGGELFF.

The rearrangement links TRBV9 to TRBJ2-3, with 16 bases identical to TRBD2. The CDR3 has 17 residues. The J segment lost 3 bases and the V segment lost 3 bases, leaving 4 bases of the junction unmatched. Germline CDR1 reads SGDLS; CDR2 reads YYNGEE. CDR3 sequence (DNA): TGTGCCAGCAGCGAGGGACTAGCGGGGGGGCTTACAGATACGCAGTATTTT. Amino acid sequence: CASSEGLAGGLTDTQYF.